What follows are 23 T cell receptor beta chains derived from one specimen sequenced in a study of blood T cell repertoires in COVID-19. TCRdb's table, derived via immunoSEQ multiplex PCR, lists solely in-frame clones and lacks some. Altogether tens of thousands of clones are present, roughly 84% being singletons, with the ten largest covering approximately 15%. Sequencing was performed on peripheral blood. These TCRs come from a man aged 45-60 years with active or convalescent COVID-19.

The chain employs TRBV19 and TRBJ1-1; TRBD1 matches at 9 bases. V shed 7 bases and J 5 bases; nucleotides not matched to a gene: 14. In germline, CDR1 is LNHDA, CDR2 SQIVND (reference sequence). The CDR3 is made up of 16 amino acids. CDR3 amino acids: CASTRTGEVIGTEAFF. The CDR3 DNA reads as TGTGCCAGTACCAGGACAGGGGAAGTAATTGGAACTGAAGCTTTCTTT.

The rearrangement uses TRBV7-8 and TRBJ1-5, with 8 bases lining up with TRBD1. The germline V gene has CDR1 SGHVS and CDR2 FQNEAQ. J lost 6 bases, V lost 4 bases, and 5 bases had no gene match. The CDR3 runs to 14 residues. The CDR3 is CASSYNRGVQPQHF. The CDR3 nucleotides are TGTGCCAGCAGCTACAACAGGGGGGTTCAGCCCCAGCATTTT.

The chain joins TRBV10-3 to TRBJ2-7; D unresolved. Germline V gene lookup returns CDR1 ENHRY and CDR2 SYGVKD. The CDR3 loop spans 13 amino acids. V lost 2 bases to trimming and J lost 3 bases, with 8 bases between them. CDR3 loop: CAISEGQSYEQYF. CDR3 nucleotide sequence: TGTGCCATCAGTGAGGGGCAGAGCTACGAGCAGTACTTC.

V is TRBV5-1 and J is TRBJ2-3; TRBD1 matches 9 bases. Germline CDR1 and CDR2: SGHRS and YFSETQ. The trim removed 3 bases at V and 2 bases at J, leaving 4 bases unmatched. This CDR3 is 15 amino acids long. As DNA, the CDR3 is TGCGCCAGCAGCTCAGGGACAGGGAACACAGATACGCAGTATTTT. This codes for CASSSGTGNTDTQYF.

The chain couples TRBV5-1 to TRBJ2-5; D is possibly TRBD1 (6 bases). This CDR3 contains 14 residues. Germline V gene lookup returns CDR1 SGHRS and CDR2 YFSETQ. V was shortened by 6 bases and J by 3 bases, with 15 bases between the two germline ends. The CDR3 DNA sequence: TGCGCCAGCAATACAGGGAGTAATGAAGAGACCCAGTACTTC. It encodes CASNTGSNEETQYF. Full variable domain (remainder filled in from reference TRBV5-1 and TRBJ2-5): KAGVTQTPRYLIKTRGQQVTLSCSPISGHRSVSWYQQTPGQGLQFLFEYFSETQRNKGNFPGRFSGRQFSNSRSEMNVSTLELGDSALYLCASNTGSNEETQYFGPGTRLLVL.

This clone was counted once. V gene TRBV12-3 or TRBV12-4 combines with J gene TRBJ2-1; D gene ambiguous. CDR3 size: 12 residues. The V end lost 6 bases, the J end lost 4 bases, and 7 bases lay between the germline ends. In nucleotides, the CDR3 is TGTGCCAGCAGAAGACATTACAATGAGCAGTTCTTC. The encoded protein is CASRRHYNEQFF.

The chain employs TRBV5-1 and TRBJ2-1; a weak D match, TRBD2 (7 bases). CDR3 size: 13 residues. V was pared by 6 bases and J by 8 bases, with 15 bases between. CDR1 and CDR2 from the germline V gene are SGHRS and YFSETQ. In DNA form, the CDR3 reads TGCGCCAGCACGGGGGGCGGGTTACATGAGCAGTTCTTC. This sequence encodes CASTGGGLHEQFF. Full variable domain (remainder filled in from reference TRBV5-1 and TRBJ2-1): KAGVTQTPRYLIKTRGQQVTLSCSPISGHRSVSWYQQTPGQGLQFLFEYFSETQRNKGNFPGRFSGRQFSNSRSEMNVSTLELGDSALYLCASTGGGLHEQFFGPGTRLTVL.

The V call is TRBV7-9, the J call TRBJ1-6; D possibly corresponds to TRBD1 (5 bases). The CDR3 length is 14 residues. Trimming pared 1 base from V and 6 bases from J, leaving 7 bases between. The V gene's germline CDR1 is SEHNR and CDR2 FQNEAQ (reference sequence). CDR3 sequence (DNA): TGTGCCAGCAGCTTAGTGACAGCTAATTCACCCCTCCACTTT. This sequence encodes CASSLVTANSPLHF.

This clone was detected only once. The chain couples TRBV19 to TRBJ1-1; D may be TRBD1 (6 bases). Germline CDR1 is LNHDA and CDR2 is SQIVND (reference sequence). V lost 0 bases and J lost 5, with 13 bases in between. The length of the CDR3 is 15 residues. Written as DNA, the CDR3 is TGTGCCAGTAGTATAGAGGCTAGGGGGTGGACTGAAGCTTTCTTT. This codes for CASSIEARGWTEAFF.

This chain uses TRBV30 with TRBJ1-5; TRBD1 matches 8 bases. Looked up from germline, CDR1 is GTSNPN and CDR2 is SVGIG (reference sequence). The length of the CDR3 is 15 residues. With 0 bases clipped from V and 4 bases from J, the junction kept 5 bases outside the gene matches. In DNA, the CDR3 is TGTGCCTGGAGTGTCGGGACAGGCCTTAATCAGCCCCAGCATTTT. This encodes CAWSVGTGLNQPQHF.

This rearrangement joins TRBV6-5 to TRBJ1-3; 9 nucleotides line up with TRBD1. Germline loops: CDR1 MNHEY, CDR2 SVGAGI. V dropped 8 bases and J dropped 3; count of bases not matched to a gene: 8. The CDR3 totals 15 residues. DNA for the CDR3: TGTGCCAGCGGACCGGGACAGGGATTTGGAAACACCATATATTTT. Translated, it gives CASGPGQGFGNTIYF.

By share of the sample, this clone is medium-sized. The chain carries TRBV18 and TRBJ2-5, with D perhaps TRBD2 (6 bases). The germline CDR1 and CDR2 sequences are KGHSH and LQKENI. V was trimmed by 6 bases and J by 0 bases, leaving 14 bases between them. CDR3 length: 15 residues. The CDR3 is CASSTSGRHQETQYF. The CDR3 DNA reads as TGTGCCAGCTCGACGTCAGGGAGGCACCAAGAGACCCAGTACTTC.

The chain links TRBV15 to TRBJ1-5; D is unclear. V dropped 1 base and J dropped 5 bases, with 9 bases sitting between them. The CDR3 totals 14 residues. In germline, CDR1 is LNHNV, CDR2 YYDKDF (reference sequence). The CDR3 protein is CATSRGGRDQPQHF. DNA of the CDR3: TGTGCCACCAGCAGAGGAGGTCGAGATCAGCCCCAGCATTTT.

This chain links TRBV3-1 (or the pseudogene TRBV3-2) with TRBJ1-5; a weak D match, TRBD1 (6 bases). The V gene's germline CDR1 is LGHDT and CDR2 YNNKEL (reference sequence). Trimming pared 0 bases from V and 9 bases from J, leaving 15 bases between. The CDR3 contains 15 residues. The CDR3 DNA reads as TGTGCCAGCAGCCAAGATTCAGGACAGAAACGGCCCCAGCATTTT. It specifies CASSQDSGQKRPQHF.

The chain couples TRBV7-9 to TRBJ1-1; D uncertain. V lost 5 bases, J lost 5 bases, and 15 bases lay in between. CDR1 SEHNR and CDR2 FQNEAQ come from the germline V gene (reference sequence). This CDR3 contains 14 residues. DNA for the CDR3: TGTGCCAGCAGCCTCGGCCCTAGCGGGACTGAAGCTTTCTTT. This gives the protein CASSLGPSGTEAFF.

The rearrangement links TRBV7-8 to TRBJ1-6; TRBD1 agrees at 7 bases. Germline assignment: CDR1 SGHVS and CDR2 FQNEAQ. V lost 5 bases to trimming and J lost 0 bases; unmatched junction nucleotides: 7. The CDR3 totals 17 residues. CDR3 in DNA: TGTGCCAGCAGCCCGATGACAGGGAGCTCCTATAATTCACCCCTCCACTTT. Translating gives CASSPMTGSSYNSPLHF. The complete variable domain, with remaining parts taken from reference TRBV7-8 and TRBJ1-6, reads GAGVSQSPRYKVAKRGQDVALRCDPISGHVSLFWYQQALGQGPEFLTYFQNEAQLDKSGLPSDRFFAERPEGSVSTLKIQRTQQEDSAVYLCASSPMTGSSYNSPLHFGNGTRLTVT.

V and J are TRBV6-5 and TRBJ2-2; 7 nucleotides match TRBD1. The germline V gene encodes CDR1 MNHEY and CDR2 SVGAGI. With V trimmed by 2 bases and J by 0 bases, 3 bases remained unmatched. This CDR3 is built from 16 residues. The CDR3 here is CASSYQTGTNTGELFF. The CDR3 bases are TGTGCCAGCAGTTACCAGACAGGGACGAACACCGGGGAGCTGTTTTTT.

The CDR3 region has the DNA TGCGCCAGCAGCCGCGGACAGGGGGTAAACGAGCAGTACTTC. Its translation is CASSRGQGVNEQYF. The V and J genes are TRBV4-1 and TRBJ2-7, with TRBD1 identical over 10 bases. The CDR3 is 14 residues long. V trimming: 4 bases; J trimming: 5 bases; junction bases outside the gene matches: 5. Germline CDR1 MGHRA, CDR2 YSYEKL.

Written as DNA, the CDR3 is TGTGCCAGCAGCGCCGGGACAGGGTGGGAGACCCAGTACTTC. This sequence encodes CASSAGTGWETQYF. The V and J genes are TRBV9 and TRBJ2-5; 9 bases map to TRBD1. V lost 3 bases and J lost 5; bases outside the gene matches: 5. The germline gives CDR1 SGDLS, CDR2 YYNGEE. This CDR3 has 14 amino acids.

The chain carries TRBV5-6 and TRBJ1-2, with unresolved D. Germline CDR1 reads SGHDT; CDR2 reads YYEEEE. The ends were cut back, 1 base at V and 7 bases at J, with 11 bases in the middle. This CDR3 has 13 amino acids. The CDR3 sequence is CASSLSGPGGYTF. The CDR3 DNA sequence: TGTGCCAGCAGCTTGAGCGGGCCGGGTGGCTACACCTTC.

V usage is TRBV6-1 and J usage is TRBJ1-1; 8 nucleotides match TRBD1. The length of the CDR3 is 16 residues. CDR1 and CDR2 (germline): MNHNS, SASEGT. The V segment lost 1 base and the J segment 0 bases; nucleotides outside the gene matches: 4. CDR3 nucleotides: TGTGCCAGCAGTGAAGGGCAGGGGGCTGTGAACACTGAAGCTTTCTTT. Amino acid sequence: CASSEGQGAVNTEAFF.

J is TRBJ1-5 and V is TRBV12-2; the table's D call TRBD1 went unverified against the DNA. TRBV12-2 constitutes a pseudogene. The CDR3 loop spans 14 amino acids. As DNA, the CDR3 is TGTGCAAGTCGCTCGTTGTATAGGGGGAAGCCCCAGCATTTT. Encoded protein: CASRSLYRGKPQHF.

V is TRBV6-1 and J is TRBJ2-1; TRBD2 matches at 10 bases. The CDR3 has 17 amino acids. J gave up 6 bases and V 2 bases, and 10 bases lay outside the gene matches. Germline CDR1 reads MNHNS; CDR2 reads SASEGT. The CDR3 coding sequence is TGTGCCAGCAGTGAATATCCTAGCGGGGGTATCGGCAATGAGCAGTTCTTC. Amino acid sequence: CASSEYPSGGIGNEQFF.